This T cell receptor (beta chain) was documented in a study of T cell repertoires in cytomegalovirus infection. For the study at large: Public TCR beta signature analysis indicated the presence of both CMV infection and matching HLA type.

As for this clonotype: Its target is not known.

Germline CDR1 is SGHTA and CDR2 is FQGNSA. With 3 bases removed from V and 3 bases from J, the gap between germline ends came to 0 bases. CDR3 length: 11 residues. TCRdb redid the calling of the reads with MiXCR, one entry per CDR3 protein. The sample yields 450,000 to 550,000 distinct CDR3 sequences, roughly 46% seen once. This chain uses TRBV7-2 with TRBJ2-4; D uncertain. The TCR sequence derives from a human donor in good health (CMV status not recorded). Some clones in this sample may be carry-over from other donors' samples. The starting material was cultured PBMCs, obtained from culture after CMV antigen stimulation. Written as DNA, the CDR3 is TGTGCCAGCAGCTTCAAAAACATTCAGTACTTC. Its protein is CASSFKNIQYF. Full variable domain (outside the CDR3, taken from reference TRBV7-2 and TRBJ2-4): GAGVSQSPSNKVTEKGKDVELRCDPISGHTALYWYRQSLGQGLEFLIYFQGNSAPDKSGLPSDRFSAERTGGSVSTLTIQRTQQEDSAVYLCASSFKNIQYFGAGTRLSVL.